Below, 5 T cell receptor beta chains from the same sample are listed, as sequenced in a study of spatial heterogeneity in lung cancer. The time point: blood at routine non-recurrence follow-up after resection. No cells were sorted before sequencing. The whole RNA sequenced was extracted from tumor, nontumor lung or frozen PBMC. TCRdb recomputed calls from the 5' RACE reads with MiXCR, one row per CDR3 protein. The data show about 52,000 distinct CDR3 sequences, 7.4% seen once. This specimen was PBMCs, taken at follow-up. These receptors all come from a female donor with early-stage non-small cell lung cancer.

The rearrangement links TRBV20-1 to TRBJ2-5; 9 nucleotides line up with TRBD2. The CDR3 is 14 residues long. J gave up 5 bases and V 7 bases, and 11 bases lay outside the gene matches. The V gene's germline CDR1 is DFQATT and CDR2 SNEGSKA (reference sequence). As DNA, the CDR3 is TGCAGTGTGGGCGGGGGGGCGAAATTGGAGACCCAGTACTTC. This codes for CSVGGGAKLETQYF.

This clonotype was seen repeatedly, ten times or more. The chain joins TRBV7-2 to TRBJ2-5, with 7 bases matching TRBD2. The CDR3 contains 13 residues. Trimming cost V 1 base and J 13 bases; bases outside gene matches: 9. Germline CDR1 is SGHTA and CDR2 is FQGNSA. CDR3 coding DNA: TGTGCCAGCAGCTTAGGAGTAGGGACTACACCGTACTTC. It codes for CASSLGVGTTPYF.

This clonotype has a handful of counts. Germline and junction disagree at one end, which may indicate a read error. The chain joins TRBV11-2 to TRBJ1-3, with D perhaps TRBD1 (6 bases). This CDR3 is built from 13 residues. The germline gives CDR1 SGHAT, CDR2 FQNNGV. DNA of the CDR3: TGTGTCAGCAGCCAAGTAACCGGGACAAATTTATATTTT. It specifies CVSSQVTGTNLYF.

The chain is built from TRBV20-1 and TRBJ1-5; D call uncertain. This CDR3 comprises 19 residues. CDR1 and CDR2 from the germline V gene are DFQATT and SNEGSKA (reference sequence). V was shortened by 0 bases and J by 0 bases, with 21 bases between the two germline ends. The DNA for the CDR3 is TGCAGTGCTAGAGATTCCGTCTACTTTCAGAGTTATAGCAATCAGCCCCAGCATTTT. This gives the protein CSARDSVYFQSYSNQPQHF.

This clonotype was detected many times. CDR3 region: CASSPTGQFGGTEAFF. In nucleotides, the CDR3 is TGCGCCAGCAGCCCAACGGGACAGTTCGGCGGGACTGAAGCTTTCTTT. The rearrangement links TRBV5-1 to TRBJ1-1; 7 nucleotides line up with TRBD1. Germline CDR1 and CDR2: SGHRS and YFSETQ. V gave up 4 bases and J gave up 5 bases; unmatched junction bases: 14. The CDR3 is 16 residues long.